This is a list of T cell receptor beta chains from one sample in a study of vaccination effects on CD4 cells after COVID-19. No cognate antigen is known for these TCRs. The table came from immunoSEQ multiplex PCR; TCRdb's copy has only in-frame clones and leaves some out. The sample shows more than 8,500 clones, roughly 80% of them seen only once. The specimen was CD4+ T cells from PBMCs cultured without peptide, collected after COVID-19 vaccination. The receptors come from a human donor who received a COVID-19 vaccine. CDR3s include the opening cysteine and the closing phenylalanine or tryptophan. The D gene is left open where the match is weak. A row's size may be missing; if present it is once, few, many or a size class.

d_call clone_size j_call v_call cdr3_nt cdr3_aa
TRBD2 NA TRBJ2-7 TRBV28 TGTGCCAGCAGGGTAGCGGGAGCTGGGGAACCCTACGAGCAGTACTTC CASRVAGAGEPYEQYF
TRBD2 NA TRBJ2-7 TRBV2 TGTGCCAGCCGAAGCCAAACCGGGAGGGTATTAGTCCACGAGCAGTACTTC CASRSQTGRVLVHEQYF
NA NA TRBJ1-2 TRBV5-1 TGCGCCAGCAGCTCGGCCGCTAACTATGGCTACACCTTC CASSSAANYGYTF
TRBD1 NA TRBJ1-5 TRBV19 TGTGCCAGTAGTCTTCGGACAGGGAGAGGTCAGCCCCAGCATTTT CASSLRTGRGQPQHF
TRBD1 NA TRBJ2-4 TRBV7-2 TGTGCCAGCAGCCCCCAGACAGGGATTGGTGGAAACATTCAGTACTTC CASSPQTGIGGNIQYF
NA NA TRBJ2-2 TRBV12-3/TRBV12-4 TGTGCCAGCAGCTTACTCACCGGGGAGCTGTTTTTT CASSLLTGELFF
NA NA TRBJ1-1 TRBV5-1 TGCGCCAGCAGCACCGGACAGAGCACTGAAGCTTTCTTT CASSTGQSTEAFF
NA NA TRBJ2-3 TRBV7-2 TGTGCCAGCACTGCCCCACTTGGGGCGCGAGATACGCAGTATTTT CASTAPLGARDTQYF
TRBD2 few TRBJ2-7 TRBV7-2 TGTGCCAGCAGCTTAATATCTGCTAGCGGGAGCGAACTCTACGAGCAGTACTTC CASSLISASGSELYEQYF
TRBD2 few TRBJ2-2 TRBV9 TGTGCCAGCAGCGTAGTAGCGGGGGCCACGGGCGGGGAGCTGTTTTTT CASSVVAGATGGELFF
NA NA TRBJ2-3 TRBV12-3/TRBV12-4 TGTGCCAGCAGTTTAGTAGTGGATACGCAGTATTTT CASSLVVDTQYF
NA NA TRBJ2-3 TRBV5-1 TGCGCCAGCAGCTGGATGGCAGTAGGTAGCACAGATACGCAGTATTTT CASSWMAVGSTDTQYF
NA few TRBJ1-6 TRBV11-1 TGTGCCAGCAGCTTAGATTCGCGCCAGGGTAATTCACCCCTCCACTTT CASSLDSRQGNSPLHF
NA NA TRBJ1-5 TRBV4-2 TGTGCCAGCAGCCAAGAGAAGGGGACTAGCAATCAGCCCCAGCATTTT CASSQEKGTSNQPQHF
NA NA TRBJ2-3 TRBV10-1 TGCGCCAGCAGTGAACTAGCCGGTAGCACAGATACGCAGTATTTT CASSELAGSTDTQYF
TRBD2 NA TRBJ2-3 TRBV30 TGTGCCTCCGCCTCCCTTAGCGGGAGAGGCGGAGATACGCAGTATTTT CASASLSGRGGDTQYF
NA NA TRBJ1-1 TRBV7-9 TGTGCCAGCAGCTTAGAGGCGAGGGACACTGAAGCTTTCTTT CASSLEARDTEAFF
TRBD1 NA TRBJ1-3 TRBV7-9 TGTGCCAGCAGCTTACGGGGACAGGGTTGGGACTCTGGAAACACCATATATTTT CASSLRGQGWDSGNTIYF
NA NA TRBJ1-5 TRBV7-2 TGTGCCAGCAGCAAAGTACGGTCGGAGCCCCAGCATTTT CASSKVRSEPQHF
NA NA TRBJ2-1 TRBV18 TGTGCCAGCTCACCAAGAACGAGCGGCAATGAGCAGTTCTTC CASSPRTSGNEQFF
NA NA TRBJ1-4 TRBV6-5 TGTGCCAGCAGTTACTCAGGGGGGACGGGTAAAAAACTGTTTTTT CASSYSGGTGKKLFF
NA NA TRBJ1-5 TRBV18 TGTGCCAGCTCACCGGGGGGCCTTGGGCCCCAGCATTTT CASSPGGLGPQHF
TRBD1 NA TRBJ2-7 TRBV19 TGTGCCAGTAGCCCCCCGGGACAGGGGTATTACGAGCAGTACTTC CASSPPGQGYYEQYF
NA NA TRBJ1-1 TRBV28 TGTGCCAGCAGTTTATCGGGGGGTAGTTACACTGAAGCTTTCTTT CASSLSGGSYTEAFF
NA NA TRBJ2-7 TRBV5-5 TGTGCCAGCAGCCCCCGAGACAGCCCTTTGCGCGAGCAGTACTTC CASSPRDSPLREQYF
NA NA TRBJ1-4 TRBV2 TGTGCCAGCAGTTTCGAGGGGATATTAGAAAAACTGTTTTTT CASSFEGILEKLFF
NA NA TRBJ1-6 TRBV30 TGTGCCTGGAGTGTGGGACTGACAAATTCACCCCTCCACTTT CAWSVGLTNSPLHF
NA NA TRBJ1-5 TRBV27 TGTGCCAGCAGTTCCCCCGGGGGGGGCAATCAGCCCCAGCATTTT CASSSPGGGNQPQHF
NA NA TRBJ2-2 TRBV10-3 TGTGCCATCAGTGAGTCAGCATCGAACACCGGGGAGCTGTTTTTT CAISESASNTGELFF
NA NA TRBJ2-7 TRBV27 TGTGCCAGCAGCCGAAGGGCAGTCAACTCCTACGAGCAGTACTTC CASSRRAVNSYEQYF
TRBD2 once TRBJ2-2 TRBV28 TGTGCCAGCAGTCCCAGCGGGAGCCTTAAACGGGAGCTGTTTTTT CASSPSGSLKRELFF
TRBD1 NA TRBJ2-5 TRBV5-5 TGTGCCAGCAGCCCCGGGGGACAGGGAAGGGCAGAGACCCAGTACTTC CASSPGGQGRAETQYF
NA few TRBJ1-5 TRBV2 TGTGCCAGCAGGAACAGGGCTTCGAGCAATCAGCCCCAGCATTTT CASRNRASSNQPQHF
NA once TRBJ2-2 TRBV5-1 TGCGCCAGCAGCCCCGGTCATGGACTGGGCGGGGAGCTGTTTTTT CASSPGHGLGGELFF
NA few TRBJ1-2 TRBV19 TGTGCCAGTAGTATAGCAGGACAGAACTCCCTAAACTATGGCTACACCTTC CASSIAGQNSLNYGYTF
NA NA TRBJ1-3 TRBV10-3 TGTGCCATCAGTGAGTTGTCTCAGGGGCGTCCTGGAAACACCATATATTTT CAISELSQGRPGNTIYF
NA once TRBJ1-2 TRBV4-2 TGTGCCAGCAGCCAAGACCGGACAGCCTATGGCTACACCTTC CASSQDRTAYGYTF
NA once TRBJ2-6 TRBV19 TGTGCCAGTAGTAGGGCAGGTGGGGCCAACGTCCTGACTTTC CASSRAGGANVLTF
NA few TRBJ2-3 TRBV4-2 TGTGCCAGCAGCGATCAGGGGGGGCCCTCCACAGATACGCAGTATTTT CASSDQGGPSTDTQYF
TRBD2 NA TRBJ2-3 TRBV4-3 TGCGCCAGCAGCCAAGAGGTACAGCGGGGGGCCACAGATACGCAGTATTTT CASSQEVQRGATDTQYF
NA NA TRBJ1-2 TRBV27 TGTGCCAGCAGTTCACAGACAGAAACCTATGGCTACACCTTC CASSSQTETYGYTF
TRBD1 NA TRBJ1-1 TRBV24-1 TGTGCCACCAGTGATCCGATAAAGGGGGCTGGGGCCCTGAACACTGAAGCTTTCTTT CATSDPIKGAGALNTEAFF
TRBD1 NA TRBJ2-5 TRBV7-8 TGTGCCAGCAGCTTATTGAAGGACAGGGGGTCAAAAGAGACCCAGTACTTC CASSLLKDRGSKETQYF
TRBD2 NA TRBJ2-7 TRBV14 TGTGCCAGCAGCCAAGGTATTCTAGCGGGAGGGACCTACGAGCAGTACTTC CASSQGILAGGTYEQYF
TRBD1 NA TRBJ2-1 TRBV11-3 TGTGCCAGCAGCAAGGGACAGGGGGCGATCAATGAGCAGTTCTTC CASSKGQGAINEQFF
TRBD1 NA TRBJ1-5 TRBV2 TGTGCCAGCGGTGGGACAGGGGTTCAGCCCCAGCATTTT CASGGTGVQPQHF
TRBD1 NA TRBJ1-4 TRBV9 TGTGCCAGCAGCTTACAGGGGGCTCCTAATGAAAAACTGTTTTTT CASSLQGAPNEKLFF
TRBD2 NA TRBJ2-1 TRBV6-2/TRBV6-3 TGTGCCAGCAGCCCCTTCGGGGGGAGCTCCTACAATGAGCAGTTCTTC CASSPFGGSSYNEQFF
NA NA TRBJ2-5 TRBV15 TGTGCCACCAGCCGCGACCGTCCGGAGACCCAGTACTTC CATSRDRPETQYF